This section outlines one T cell receptor (beta chain) sequence together with its context. This entry belongs to a study of CD8 T cells in Susac syndrome. After extraction with the RNeasy kit, roughly 0.45 to 1 ug of the RNA was reverse transcribed using random hexamers. TCRdb reanalysed the immunoSEQ multiplex PCR reads using MiXCR and keeps one entry per CDR3 protein. The sample has about 210,000 distinct CDR3 sequences, about 95% seen once. The CDR3 has 13 amino acids. V lost 0 bases to trimming and J lost 6 bases; unmatched junction nucleotides: 0. Germline V gene sequence: CDR1 SGHRS, CDR2 YFSETQ.

The sequence was obtained from a human donor with multiple sclerosis. This chain joins TRBV5-1 and TRBJ2-7, with 10 bases matching TRBD1. The specimen sequenced was CD4+ T cells from PBMCs. The CDR3 nucleotides are TGCGCCAGCAGCTTGGGACAGGGGGCCGAGCAGTACTTC. It translates to CASSLGQGAEQYF.